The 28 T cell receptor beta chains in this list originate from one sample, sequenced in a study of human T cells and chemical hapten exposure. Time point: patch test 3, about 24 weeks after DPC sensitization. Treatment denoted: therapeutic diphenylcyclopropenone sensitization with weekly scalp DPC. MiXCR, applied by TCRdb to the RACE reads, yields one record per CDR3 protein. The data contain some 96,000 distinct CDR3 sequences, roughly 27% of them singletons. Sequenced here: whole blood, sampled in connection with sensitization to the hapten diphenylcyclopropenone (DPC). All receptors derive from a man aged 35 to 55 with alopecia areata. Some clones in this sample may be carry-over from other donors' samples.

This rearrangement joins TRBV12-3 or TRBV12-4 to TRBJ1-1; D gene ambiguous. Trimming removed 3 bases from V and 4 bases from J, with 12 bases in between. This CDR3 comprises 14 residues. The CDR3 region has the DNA TGTGCCAGCAGTTTCGGCCGGAAGGGCACTGAAGCTTTCTTT. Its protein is CASSFGRKGTEAFF.

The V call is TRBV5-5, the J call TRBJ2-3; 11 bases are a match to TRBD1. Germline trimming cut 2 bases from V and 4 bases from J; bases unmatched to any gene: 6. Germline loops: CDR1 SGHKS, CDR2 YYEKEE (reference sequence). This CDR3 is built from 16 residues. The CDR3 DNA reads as TGTGCCAGCAGCTTAGGACAGGGGGCGGCAGCAGATACGCAGTATTTT. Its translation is CASSLGQGAAADTQYF.

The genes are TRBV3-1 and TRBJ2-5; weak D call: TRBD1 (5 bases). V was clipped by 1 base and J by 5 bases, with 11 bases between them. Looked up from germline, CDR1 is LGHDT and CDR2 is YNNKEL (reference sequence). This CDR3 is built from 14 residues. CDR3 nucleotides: TGTGCCAGCAGCCAAGCGGCAGGGAAGGAGACCCAGTACTTC. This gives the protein CASSQAAGKETQYF.

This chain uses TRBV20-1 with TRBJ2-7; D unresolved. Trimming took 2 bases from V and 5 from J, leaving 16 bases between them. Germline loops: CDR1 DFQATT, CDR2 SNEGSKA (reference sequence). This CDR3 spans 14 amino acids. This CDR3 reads CSARRTDSPNEQYF. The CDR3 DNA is TGCAGTGCTAGACGGACGGATTCCCCCAACGAGCAGTACTTC.

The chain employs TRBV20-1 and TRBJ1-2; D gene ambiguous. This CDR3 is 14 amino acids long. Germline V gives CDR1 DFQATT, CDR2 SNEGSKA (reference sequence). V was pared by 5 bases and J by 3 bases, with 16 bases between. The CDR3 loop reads CSALYIYGDYGYTF. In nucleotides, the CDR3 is TGCAGTGCTCTCTATATATACGGGGACTATGGCTACACCTTC.

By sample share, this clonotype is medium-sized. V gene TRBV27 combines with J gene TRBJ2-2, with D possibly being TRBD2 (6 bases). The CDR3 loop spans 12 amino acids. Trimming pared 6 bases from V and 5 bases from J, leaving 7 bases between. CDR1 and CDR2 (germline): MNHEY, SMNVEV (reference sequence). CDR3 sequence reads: CASRGGTGELFF. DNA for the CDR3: TGTGCCAGCAGGGGGGGTACCGGGGAGCTGTTTTTT.

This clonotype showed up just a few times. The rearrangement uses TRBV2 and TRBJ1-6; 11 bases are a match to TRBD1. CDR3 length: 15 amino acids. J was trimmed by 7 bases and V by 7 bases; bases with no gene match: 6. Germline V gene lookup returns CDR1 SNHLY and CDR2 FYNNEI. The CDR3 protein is CASTLRTGGNSPLHF. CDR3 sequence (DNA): TGTGCCAGCACTCTCCGGACAGGGGGCAATTCACCCCTCCACTTT.

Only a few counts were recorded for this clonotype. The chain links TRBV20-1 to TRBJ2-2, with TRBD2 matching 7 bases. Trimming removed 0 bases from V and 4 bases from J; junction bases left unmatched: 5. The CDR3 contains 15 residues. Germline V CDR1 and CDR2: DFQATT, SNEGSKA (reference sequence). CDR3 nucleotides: TGCAGTGCTAGAGATATTAGCGGGTCCACCGGGGAGCTGTTTTTT. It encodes CSARDISGSTGELFF.

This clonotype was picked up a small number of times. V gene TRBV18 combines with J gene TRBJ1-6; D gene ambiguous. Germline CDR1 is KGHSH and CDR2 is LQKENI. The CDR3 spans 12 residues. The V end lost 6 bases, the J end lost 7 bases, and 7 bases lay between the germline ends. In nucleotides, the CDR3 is TGTGCCAGCTCCCATTGGAATTCACCCCTCCACTTT. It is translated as CASSHWNSPLHF.

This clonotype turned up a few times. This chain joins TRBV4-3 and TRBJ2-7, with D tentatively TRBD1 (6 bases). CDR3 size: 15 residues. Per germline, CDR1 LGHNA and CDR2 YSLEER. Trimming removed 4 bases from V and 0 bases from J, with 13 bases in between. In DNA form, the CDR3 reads TGCGCCAGCAGCCGAGATCACAGGGCCTCCTACGAGCAGTACTTC. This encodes CASSRDHRASYEQYF.

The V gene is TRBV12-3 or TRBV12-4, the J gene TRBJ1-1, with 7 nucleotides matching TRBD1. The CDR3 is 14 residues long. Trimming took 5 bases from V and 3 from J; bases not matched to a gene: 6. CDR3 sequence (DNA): TGTGCCAGCAGTCCGAAGACAGGGTACACTGAAGCTTTCTTT. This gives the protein CASSPKTGYTEAFF.

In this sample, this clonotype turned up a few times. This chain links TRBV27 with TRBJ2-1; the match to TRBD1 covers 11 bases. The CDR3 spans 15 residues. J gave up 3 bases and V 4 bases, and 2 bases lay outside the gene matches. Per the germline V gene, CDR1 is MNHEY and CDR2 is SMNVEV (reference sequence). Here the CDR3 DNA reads TGTGCCAGCAGTTCCGGGACAGGGGGCTACAATGAGCAGTTCTTC. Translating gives CASSSGTGGYNEQFF.

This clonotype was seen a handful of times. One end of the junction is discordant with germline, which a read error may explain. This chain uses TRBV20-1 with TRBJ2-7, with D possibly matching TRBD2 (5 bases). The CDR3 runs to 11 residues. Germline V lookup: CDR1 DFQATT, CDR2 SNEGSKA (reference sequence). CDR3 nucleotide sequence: TGCAGAGCTGAGGGTACGACTGAGCGGTACTTC. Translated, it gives CRAEGTTERYF.

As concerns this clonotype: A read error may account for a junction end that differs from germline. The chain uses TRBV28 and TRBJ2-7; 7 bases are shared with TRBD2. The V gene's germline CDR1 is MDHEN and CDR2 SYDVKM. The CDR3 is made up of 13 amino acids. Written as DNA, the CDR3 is TGTGCCAGCTGGGGGGGAACCACCTACGAGCAGCACTTC. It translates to CASWGGTTYEQHF.

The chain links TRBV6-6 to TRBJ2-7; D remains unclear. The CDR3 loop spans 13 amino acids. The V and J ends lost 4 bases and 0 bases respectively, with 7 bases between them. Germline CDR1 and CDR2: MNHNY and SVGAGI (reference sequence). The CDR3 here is CASSSPDSYEQYF. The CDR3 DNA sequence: TGTGCCAGCAGTTCCCCCGACTCCTACGAGCAGTACTTC.

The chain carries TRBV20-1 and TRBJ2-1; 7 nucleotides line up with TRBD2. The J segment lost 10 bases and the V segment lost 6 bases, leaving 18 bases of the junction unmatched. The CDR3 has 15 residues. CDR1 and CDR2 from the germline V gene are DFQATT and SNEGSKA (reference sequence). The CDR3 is CSAGGVAVLIGEQFF. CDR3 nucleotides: TGCAGTGCGGGAGGGGTAGCGGTGCTAATCGGGGAGCAGTTCTTC.

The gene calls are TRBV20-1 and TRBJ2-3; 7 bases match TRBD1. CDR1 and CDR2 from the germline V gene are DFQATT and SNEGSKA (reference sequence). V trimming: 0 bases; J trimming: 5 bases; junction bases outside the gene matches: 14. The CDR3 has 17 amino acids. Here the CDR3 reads CSARDPYRGTTIDTQYF. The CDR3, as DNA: TGCAGTGCTAGAGACCCCTACAGGGGCACCACTATAGATACGCAGTATTTT.

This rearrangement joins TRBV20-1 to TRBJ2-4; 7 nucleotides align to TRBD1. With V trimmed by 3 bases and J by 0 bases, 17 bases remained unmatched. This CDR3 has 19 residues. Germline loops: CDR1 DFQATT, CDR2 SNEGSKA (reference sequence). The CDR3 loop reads CSASLYRTGWTLAKNIQYF. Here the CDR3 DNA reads TGCAGTGCTAGCCTATACCGGACAGGTTGGACACTAGCCAAAAACATTCAGTACTTC.

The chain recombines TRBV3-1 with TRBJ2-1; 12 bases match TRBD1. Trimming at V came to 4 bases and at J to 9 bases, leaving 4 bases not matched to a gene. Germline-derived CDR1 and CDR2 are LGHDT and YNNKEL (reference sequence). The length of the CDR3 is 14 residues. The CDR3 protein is CASSPGTGGGEQFF. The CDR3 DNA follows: TGTGCCAGCAGCCCAGGGACAGGGGGCGGTGAGCAGTTCTTC.

The CDR3, as DNA: TGCAGTGCTACTCGCCCGGGACTAGCAGTGGAGACCCAGTACTTC. It translates to CSATRPGLAVETQYF. The chain is built from TRBV20-1 and TRBJ2-5, with 9 bases that match TRBD2. Germline CDR1 is DFQATT and CDR2 is SNEGSKA (reference sequence). V shed 4 bases, J shed 5 bases, and the junction held 11 bases outside the gene matches. The CDR3 has 15 residues.

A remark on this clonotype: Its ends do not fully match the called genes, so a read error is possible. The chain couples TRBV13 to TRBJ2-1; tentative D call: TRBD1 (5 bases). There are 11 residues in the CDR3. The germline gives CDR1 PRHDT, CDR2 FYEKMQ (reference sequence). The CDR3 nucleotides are TGTGCCAGCAGGTTAGGGGTTGAGCAGTTCTTC. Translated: CASRLGVEQFF.

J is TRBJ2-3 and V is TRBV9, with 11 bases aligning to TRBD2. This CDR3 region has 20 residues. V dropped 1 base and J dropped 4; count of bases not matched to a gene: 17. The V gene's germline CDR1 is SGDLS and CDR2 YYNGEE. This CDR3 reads CASSVPYDQITSGRSDTQYF. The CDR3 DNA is TGTGCCAGCAGCGTACCCTATGACCAGATAACTAGCGGGAGATCAGATACGCAGTATTTT.

This chain's CDR3 is CASRPAHTYEQYF. The DNA for the CDR3 is TGTGCCAGCAGGCCAGCGCACACCTACGAGCAGTACTTC. The chain is built from TRBV12-3 or TRBV12-4 and TRBJ2-7, with D unresolved. V was pared by 6 bases and J by 2 bases, with 11 bases between. The CDR3 is made up of 13 amino acids.

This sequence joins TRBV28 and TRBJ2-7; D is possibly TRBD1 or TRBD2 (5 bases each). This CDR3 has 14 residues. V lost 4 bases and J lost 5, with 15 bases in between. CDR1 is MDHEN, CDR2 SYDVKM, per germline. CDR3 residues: CASSWAGRGDEQYF. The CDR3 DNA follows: TGTGCCAGCAGTTGGGCCGGTCGGGGCGACGAGCAGTACTTC.

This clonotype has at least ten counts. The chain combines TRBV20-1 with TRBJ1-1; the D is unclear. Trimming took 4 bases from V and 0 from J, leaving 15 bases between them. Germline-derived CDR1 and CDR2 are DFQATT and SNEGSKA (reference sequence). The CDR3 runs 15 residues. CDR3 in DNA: TGCAGTGCTACCGAGGGTGCTCGGATGAACACTGAAGCTTTCTTT. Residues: CSATEGARMNTEAFF.

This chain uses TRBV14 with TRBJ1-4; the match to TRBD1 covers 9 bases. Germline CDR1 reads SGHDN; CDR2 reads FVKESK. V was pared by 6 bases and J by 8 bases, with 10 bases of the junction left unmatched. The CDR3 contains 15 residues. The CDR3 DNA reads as TGTGCCAGCAGTAGGAACAGGGGGCAAAGCGAAAAACTGTTTTTT. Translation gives CASSRNRGQSEKLFF. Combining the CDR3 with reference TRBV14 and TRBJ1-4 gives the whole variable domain EAGVTQFPSHSVIEKGQTVTLRCDPISGHDNLYWYRRVMGKEIKFLLHFVKESKQDESGMPNNRFLAERTGGTYSTLKVQPAELEDSGVYFCASSRNRGQSEKLFFGSGTQLSVL.

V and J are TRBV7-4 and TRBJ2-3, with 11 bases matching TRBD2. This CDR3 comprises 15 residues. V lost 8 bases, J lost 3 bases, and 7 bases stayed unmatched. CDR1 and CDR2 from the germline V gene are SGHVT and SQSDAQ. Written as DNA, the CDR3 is TGTGCCAGCGCAAGGTCTAGCGGGGGGACAGATACGCAGTATTTT. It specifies CASARSSGGTDTQYF.

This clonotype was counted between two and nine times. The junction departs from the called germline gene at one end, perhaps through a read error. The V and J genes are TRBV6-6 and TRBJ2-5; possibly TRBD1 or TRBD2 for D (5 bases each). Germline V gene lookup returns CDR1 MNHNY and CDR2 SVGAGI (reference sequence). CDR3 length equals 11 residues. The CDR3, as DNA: TGCGCCGCAGGGAGCCCAGAGACCCAGTACTTC. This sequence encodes CAAGSPETQYF.